The source of this T cell receptor beta chain is a study of cytotoxic CD8 clonotypes in ibrutinib-treated CLL. Study-level background: Across the patients, about a dozen were relapsed/refractory, roughly 16 treatment-naive and some 17 IGHV unmutated. The authors obtained response samples at a median of around 12 months of treatment, range 6 to 36. Study outcomes and limitations: Exceeding age-matched healthy donors, baseline clonality also tracked the counts of circulating CD8+ T cells. Public clonotypes were rare and shrank or held steady on treatment.

Clones were read by immunoSEQ multiplex PCR, and TCRdb kept only the in-frame ones, dropping some. Of approximately 330,000 clones listed, 70% to 80% are singletons. Trimming removed 4 bases at V and 2 bases at J, with 13 bases between. Germline V lookup: CDR1 LGHNA, CDR2 YSLEER. The CDR3 is 15 amino acids. As to this clone: Its antigen is as yet unknown.

V usage is TRBV4-3 and J usage is TRBJ2-3; no clear D gene. The sequence came from a human donor with chronic lymphocytic leukemia. The sequences come from PBMCs, collected before ibrutinib treatment. The CDR3 protein is CASSLETYHTDTQYF. For the CDR3, the DNA is TGCGCCAGCAGCCTGGAAACCTATCACACAGATACGCAGTATTTT.